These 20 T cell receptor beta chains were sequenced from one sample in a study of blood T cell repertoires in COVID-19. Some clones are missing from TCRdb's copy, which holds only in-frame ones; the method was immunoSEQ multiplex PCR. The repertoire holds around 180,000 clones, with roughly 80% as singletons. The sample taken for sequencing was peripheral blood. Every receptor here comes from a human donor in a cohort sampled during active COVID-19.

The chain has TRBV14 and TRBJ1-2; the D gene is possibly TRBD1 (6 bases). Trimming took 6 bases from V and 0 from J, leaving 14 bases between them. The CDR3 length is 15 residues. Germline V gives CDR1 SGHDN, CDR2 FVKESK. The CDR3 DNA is TGTGCCAGCAGTCGATTCCGGGACACTAACTATGGCTACACCTTC. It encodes CASSRFRDTNYGYTF.

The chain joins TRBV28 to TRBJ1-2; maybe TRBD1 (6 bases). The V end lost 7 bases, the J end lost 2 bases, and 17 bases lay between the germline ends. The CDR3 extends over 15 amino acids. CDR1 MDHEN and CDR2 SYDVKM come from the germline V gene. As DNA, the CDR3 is TGTGCCAGCACCCTGGGGGGGGCTTCGAACTATGGCTACACCTTC. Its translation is CASTLGGASNYGYTF.

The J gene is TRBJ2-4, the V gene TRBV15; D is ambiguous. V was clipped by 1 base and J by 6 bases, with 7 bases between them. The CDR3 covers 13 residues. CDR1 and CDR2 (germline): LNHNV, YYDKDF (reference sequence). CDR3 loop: CATSRATPNIQYF. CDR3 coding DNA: TGTGCCACCAGCAGAGCGACACCAAACATTCAGTACTTC.

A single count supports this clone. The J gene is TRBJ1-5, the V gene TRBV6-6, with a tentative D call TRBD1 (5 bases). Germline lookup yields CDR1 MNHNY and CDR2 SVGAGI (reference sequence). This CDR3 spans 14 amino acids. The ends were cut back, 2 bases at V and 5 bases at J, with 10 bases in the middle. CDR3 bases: TGTGCCAGCAGTTACGTCGGGGGGGATCAGCCCCAGCATTTT. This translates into CASSYVGGDQPQHF.

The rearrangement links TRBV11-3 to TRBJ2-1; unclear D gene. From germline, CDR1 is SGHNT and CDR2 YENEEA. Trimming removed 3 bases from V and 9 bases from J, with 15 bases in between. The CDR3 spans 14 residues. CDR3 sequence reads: CASSLWSVASEQFF. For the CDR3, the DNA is TGTGCCAGCAGCTTGTGGTCGGTCGCTAGTGAGCAGTTCTTC. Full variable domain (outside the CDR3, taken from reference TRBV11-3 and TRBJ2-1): EAGVVQSPRYKIIEKKQPVAFWCNPISGHNTLYWYLQNLGQGPELLIRYENEEAVDDSQLPKDRFSAERLKGVDSTLKIQPAELGDSAVYLCASSLWSVASEQFFGPGTRLTVL.

The CDR3 bases are TGTGCCAGCAGTGAAGGGGCCGGGGCCTACGAGCAGTACTTC. Translating gives CASSEGAGAYEQYF. The chain employs TRBV6-1 and TRBJ2-7, with a possible D match to TRBD2 (5 bases). Between the trimmed V and J ends, which lost 1 base and 2 bases, there was a span of 9 bases. Germline V gives CDR1 MNHNS, CDR2 SASEGT. This CDR3 comprises 14 residues.

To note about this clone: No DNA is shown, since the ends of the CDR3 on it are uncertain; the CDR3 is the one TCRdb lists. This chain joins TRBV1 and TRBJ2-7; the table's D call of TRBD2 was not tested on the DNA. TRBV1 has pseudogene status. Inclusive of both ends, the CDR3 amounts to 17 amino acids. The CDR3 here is CTSSRLSGRGITYEQYF.

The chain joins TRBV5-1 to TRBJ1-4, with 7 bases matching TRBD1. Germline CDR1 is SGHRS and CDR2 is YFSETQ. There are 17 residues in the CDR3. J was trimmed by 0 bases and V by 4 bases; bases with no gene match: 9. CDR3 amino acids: CASSLGPQGATNEKLFF. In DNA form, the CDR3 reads TGCGCCAGCAGCCTGGGGCCTCAGGGGGCAACTAATGAAAAACTGTTTTTT.

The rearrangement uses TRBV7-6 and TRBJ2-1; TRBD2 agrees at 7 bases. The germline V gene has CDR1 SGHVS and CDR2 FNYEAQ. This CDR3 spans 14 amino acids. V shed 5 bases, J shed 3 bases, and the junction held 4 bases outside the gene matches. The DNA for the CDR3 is TGTGCCAGCAGCCGCCCGGGGGGCTACAATGAGCAGTTCTTC. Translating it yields CASSRPGGYNEQFF.

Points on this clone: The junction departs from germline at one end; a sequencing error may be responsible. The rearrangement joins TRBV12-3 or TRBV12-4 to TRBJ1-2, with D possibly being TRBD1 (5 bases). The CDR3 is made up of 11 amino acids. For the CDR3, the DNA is TGTGCCAGCAGTTTTTCAGGGCCCCTTTGGTTC. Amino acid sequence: CASSFSGPLWF.

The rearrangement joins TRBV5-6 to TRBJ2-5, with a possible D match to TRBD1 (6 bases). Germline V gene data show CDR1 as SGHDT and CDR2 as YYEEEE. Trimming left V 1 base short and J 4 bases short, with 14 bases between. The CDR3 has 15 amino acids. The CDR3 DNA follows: TGTGCCAGCAGCTTGTGGCAGGGGTCGGGAGAGACCCAGTACTTC. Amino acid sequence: CASSLWQGSGETQYF.

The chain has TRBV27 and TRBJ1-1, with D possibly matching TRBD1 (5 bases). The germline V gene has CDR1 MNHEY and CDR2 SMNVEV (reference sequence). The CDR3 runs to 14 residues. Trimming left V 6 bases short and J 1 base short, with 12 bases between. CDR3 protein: CASSPGLENTEAFF. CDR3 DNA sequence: TGTGCCAGCAGCCCGGGACTGGAGAACACTGAAGCTTTCTTT.

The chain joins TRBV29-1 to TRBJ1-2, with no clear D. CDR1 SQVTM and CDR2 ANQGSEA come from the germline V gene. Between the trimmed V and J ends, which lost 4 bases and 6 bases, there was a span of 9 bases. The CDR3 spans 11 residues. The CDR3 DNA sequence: TGCAGCGTTGGAGGGCCTGATGGCTACACCTTC. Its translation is CSVGGPDGYTF.

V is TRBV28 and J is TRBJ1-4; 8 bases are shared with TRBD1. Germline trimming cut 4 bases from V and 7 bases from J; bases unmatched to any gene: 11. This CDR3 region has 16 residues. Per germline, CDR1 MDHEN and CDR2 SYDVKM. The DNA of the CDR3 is TGTGCCAGCAGTTCACCATCGACAGGGGCGAGTGAAAAACTGTTTTTT. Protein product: CASSSPSTGASEKLFF.

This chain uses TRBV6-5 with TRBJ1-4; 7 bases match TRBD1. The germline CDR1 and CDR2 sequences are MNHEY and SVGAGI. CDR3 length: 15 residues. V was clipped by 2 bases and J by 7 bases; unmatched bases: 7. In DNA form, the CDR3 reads TGTGCCAGCAGTTACGACAGGGTAGAGGGTGAAAAACTGTTTTTT. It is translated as CASSYDRVEGEKLFF.

The CDR3 nucleotides are TGTGCCAGCAGTCCCCGGACAGCGCCCACAGATACGCAGTATTTT. Residues: CASSPRTAPTDTQYF. The rearrangement links TRBV28 to TRBJ2-3; D is possibly TRBD1 (6 bases). Germline loops: CDR1 MDHEN, CDR2 SYDVKM. Trimming took off 5 bases at V and 2 bases at J, with 14 bases between the two ends. The CDR3 runs 15 residues.

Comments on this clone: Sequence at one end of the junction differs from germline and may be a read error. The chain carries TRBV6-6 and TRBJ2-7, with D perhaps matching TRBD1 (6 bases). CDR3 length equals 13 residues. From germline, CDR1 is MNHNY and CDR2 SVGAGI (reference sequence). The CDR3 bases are TGTGCCAGCAGTTATTCGTCACAGGGATTTCCCCACTTC. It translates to CASSYSSQGFPHF.

CDR3 DNA: TGTGCCAGCAGTGAGGCTAGTTGCACAGATACGCAGTATTTT. Amino acids: CASSEASCTDTQYF. The chain has TRBV21-1 and TRBJ2-3; TRBD2 is the table's D call and was not checked against the DNA. TRBV21-1 is noted as a pseudogene. The CDR3 totals 14 residues.

In DNA form, the CDR3 reads TGCGCCAGCAGCCCGACTAGGGGGCTGGGGGAAAAACTGTTTTTT. This sequence encodes CASSPTRGLGEKLFF. J is TRBJ1-4 and V is TRBV4-1; 7 nucleotides align to TRBD1. Germline-derived CDR1 and CDR2 are MGHRA and YSYEKL. CDR3 length equals 15 residues. V lost 4 bases, J lost 8 bases, and 10 bases stayed unmatched.

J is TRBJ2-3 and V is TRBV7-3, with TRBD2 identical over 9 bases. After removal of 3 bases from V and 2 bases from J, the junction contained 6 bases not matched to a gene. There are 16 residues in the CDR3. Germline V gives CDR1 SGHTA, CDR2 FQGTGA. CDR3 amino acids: CASSLSSGVPTDTQYF. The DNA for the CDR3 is TGTGCCAGCAGCTTGTCTAGCGGGGTACCCACAGATACGCAGTATTTT.